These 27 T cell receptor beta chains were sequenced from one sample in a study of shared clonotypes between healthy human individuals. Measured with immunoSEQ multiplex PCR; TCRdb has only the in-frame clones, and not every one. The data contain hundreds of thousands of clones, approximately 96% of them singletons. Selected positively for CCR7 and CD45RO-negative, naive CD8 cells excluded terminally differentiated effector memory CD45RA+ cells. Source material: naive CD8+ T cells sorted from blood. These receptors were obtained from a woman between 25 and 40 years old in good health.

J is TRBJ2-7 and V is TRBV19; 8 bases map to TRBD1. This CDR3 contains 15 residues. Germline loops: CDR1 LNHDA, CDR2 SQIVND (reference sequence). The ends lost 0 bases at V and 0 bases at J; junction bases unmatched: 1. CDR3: CASSIEDRDSYEQYF. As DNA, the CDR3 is TGTGCCAGTAGTATAGAGGACAGGGACTCCTACGAGCAGTACTTC.

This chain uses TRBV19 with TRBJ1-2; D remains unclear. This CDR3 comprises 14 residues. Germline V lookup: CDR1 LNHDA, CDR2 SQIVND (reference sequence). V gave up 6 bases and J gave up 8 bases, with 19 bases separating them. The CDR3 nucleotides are TGTGCCAGTAGCGCTAGGCGGTCCCTCTCGGGCTACACCTTC. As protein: CASSARRSLSGYTF.

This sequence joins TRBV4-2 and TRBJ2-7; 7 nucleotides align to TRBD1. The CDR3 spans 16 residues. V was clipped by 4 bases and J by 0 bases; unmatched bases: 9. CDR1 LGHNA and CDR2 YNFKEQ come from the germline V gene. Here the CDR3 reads CASSLARGSSSYEQYF. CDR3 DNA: TGTGCCAGCAGCCTCGCCAGGGGGAGTAGCTCCTACGAGCAGTACTTC.

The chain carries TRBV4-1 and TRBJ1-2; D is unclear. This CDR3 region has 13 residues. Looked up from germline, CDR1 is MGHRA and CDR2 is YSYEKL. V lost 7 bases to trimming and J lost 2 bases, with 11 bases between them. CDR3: CASTPADNYGYTF. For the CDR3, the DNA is TGCGCCAGCACACCAGCGGACAACTATGGCTACACCTTC.

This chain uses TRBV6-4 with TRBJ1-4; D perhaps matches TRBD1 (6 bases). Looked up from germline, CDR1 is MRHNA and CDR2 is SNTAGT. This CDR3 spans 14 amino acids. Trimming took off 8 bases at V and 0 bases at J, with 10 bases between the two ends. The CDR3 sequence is CASSQGATNEKLFF. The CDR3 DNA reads TGTGCCAGCTCACAGGGTGCAACTAATGAAAAACTGTTTTTT.

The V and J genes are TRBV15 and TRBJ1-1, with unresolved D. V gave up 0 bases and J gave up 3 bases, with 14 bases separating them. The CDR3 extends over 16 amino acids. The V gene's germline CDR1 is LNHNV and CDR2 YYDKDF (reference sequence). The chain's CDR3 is CATSRDLRGWDTEAFF. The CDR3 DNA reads TGTGCCACCAGCAGAGATCTTCGGGGTTGGGACACTGAAGCTTTCTTT.

The CDR3: CSVDSGTSVSTDTQYF. The DNA for the CDR3 is TGCAGCGTTGATTCCGGGACTAGCGTTAGCACAGATACGCAGTATTTT. The genes are TRBV29-1 and TRBJ2-3, with 10 bases fitting TRBD2. The germline CDR1 and CDR2 sequences are SQVTM and ANQGSEA. The CDR3 has 16 residues. V shed 3 bases and J 0 bases; nucleotides not matched to a gene: 6.

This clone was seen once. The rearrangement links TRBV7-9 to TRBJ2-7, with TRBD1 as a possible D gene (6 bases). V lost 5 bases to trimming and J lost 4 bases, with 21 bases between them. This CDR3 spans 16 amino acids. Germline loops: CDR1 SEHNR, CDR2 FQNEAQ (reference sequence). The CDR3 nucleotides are TGTGCCAGCAGCATCGGGGCAGGGACAAAGTATTACGAGCAGTACTTC. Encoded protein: CASSIGAGTKYYEQYF.

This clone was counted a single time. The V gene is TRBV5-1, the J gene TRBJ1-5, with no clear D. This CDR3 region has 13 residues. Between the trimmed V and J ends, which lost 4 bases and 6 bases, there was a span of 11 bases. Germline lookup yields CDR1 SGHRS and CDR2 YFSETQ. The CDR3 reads CASSISLGQPQHF. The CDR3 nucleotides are TGCGCCAGCAGCATTTCCTTAGGTCAGCCCCAGCATTTT.

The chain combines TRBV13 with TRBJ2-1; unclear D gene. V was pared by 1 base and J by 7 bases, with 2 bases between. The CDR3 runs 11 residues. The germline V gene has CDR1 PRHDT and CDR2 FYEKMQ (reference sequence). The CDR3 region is CASSLENEQFF. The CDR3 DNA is TGTGCCAGCAGCTTAGAGAATGAGCAGTTCTTC. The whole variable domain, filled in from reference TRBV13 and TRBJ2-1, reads AAGVIQSPRHLIKEKRETATLKCYPIPRHDTVYWYQQGPGQDPQFLISFYEKMQSDKGSIPDRFSAQQFSDYHSELNMSSLELGDSALYFCASSLENEQFFGPGTRLTVL.

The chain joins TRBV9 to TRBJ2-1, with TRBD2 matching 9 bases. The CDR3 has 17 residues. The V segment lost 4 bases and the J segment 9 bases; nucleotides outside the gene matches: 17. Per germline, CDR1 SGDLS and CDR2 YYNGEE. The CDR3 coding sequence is TGTGCCAGCAGCTTTCCGACTAGCGGAGGCCATTTTGGTGAGCAGTTCTTC. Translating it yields CASSFPTSGGHFGEQFF.

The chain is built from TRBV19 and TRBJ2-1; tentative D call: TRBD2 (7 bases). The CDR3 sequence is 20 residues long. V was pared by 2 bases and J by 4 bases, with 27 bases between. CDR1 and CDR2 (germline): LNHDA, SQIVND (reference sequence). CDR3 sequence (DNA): TGTGCCAGTAGTATACCCGGACAGACTAGCCCCCGGCCCTTTTACAATGAGCAGTTCTTC. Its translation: CASSIPGQTSPRPFYNEQFF.

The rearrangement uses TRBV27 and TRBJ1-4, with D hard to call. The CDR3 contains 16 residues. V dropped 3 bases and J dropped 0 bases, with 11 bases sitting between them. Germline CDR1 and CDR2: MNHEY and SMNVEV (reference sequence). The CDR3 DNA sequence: TGTGCCAGCAGTTTGCAGAAGCCCGCAACTAATGAAAAACTGTTTTTT. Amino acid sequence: CASSLQKPATNEKLFF. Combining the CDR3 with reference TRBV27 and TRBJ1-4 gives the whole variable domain EAQVTQNPRYLITVTGKKLTVTCSQNMNHEYMSWYRQDPGLGLRQIYYSMNVEVTDKGDVPEGYKVSRKEKRNFPLILESPSPNQTSLYFCASSLQKPATNEKLFFGSGTQLSVL.

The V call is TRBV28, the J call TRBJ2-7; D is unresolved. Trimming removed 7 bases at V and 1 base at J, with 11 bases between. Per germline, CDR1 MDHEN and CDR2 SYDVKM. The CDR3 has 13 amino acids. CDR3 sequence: CASTLQPSYEQYF. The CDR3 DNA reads TGTGCCAGCACCCTCCAACCTTCCTACGAGCAGTACTTC.

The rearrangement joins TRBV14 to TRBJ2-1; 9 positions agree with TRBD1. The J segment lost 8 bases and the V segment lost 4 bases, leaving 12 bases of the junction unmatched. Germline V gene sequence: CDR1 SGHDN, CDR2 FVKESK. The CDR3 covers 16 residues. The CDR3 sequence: CASSRTGGLPADEQFF. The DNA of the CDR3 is TGTGCCAGCAGCCGTACAGGGGGCCTTCCAGCGGATGAGCAGTTCTTC.

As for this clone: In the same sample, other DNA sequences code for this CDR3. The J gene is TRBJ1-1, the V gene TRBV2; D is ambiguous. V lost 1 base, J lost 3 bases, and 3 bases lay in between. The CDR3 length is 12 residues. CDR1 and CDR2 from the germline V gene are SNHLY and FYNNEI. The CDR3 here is CASSEGYTEAFF. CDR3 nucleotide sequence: TGTGCCAGCAGTGAAGGGTACACTGAAGCTTTCTTT.

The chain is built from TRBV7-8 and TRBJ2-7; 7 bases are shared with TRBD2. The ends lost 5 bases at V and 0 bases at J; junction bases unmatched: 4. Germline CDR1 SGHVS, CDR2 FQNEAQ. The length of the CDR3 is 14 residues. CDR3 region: CASSASGTSYEQYF. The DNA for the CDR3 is TGTGCCAGCAGCGCCAGCGGGACCTCCTACGAGCAGTACTTC.

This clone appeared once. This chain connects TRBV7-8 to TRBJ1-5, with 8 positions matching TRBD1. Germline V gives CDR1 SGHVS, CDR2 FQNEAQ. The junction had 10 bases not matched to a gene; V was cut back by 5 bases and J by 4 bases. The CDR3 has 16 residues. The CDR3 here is CASSPKGQGLNQPQHF. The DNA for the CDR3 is TGTGCCAGCAGCCCGAAAGGACAGGGCCTAAATCAGCCCCAGCATTTT.

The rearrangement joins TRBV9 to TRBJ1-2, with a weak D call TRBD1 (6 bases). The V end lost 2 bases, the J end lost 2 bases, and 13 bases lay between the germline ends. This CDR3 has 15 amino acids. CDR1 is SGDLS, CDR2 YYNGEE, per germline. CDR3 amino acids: CASSVEQGQNYGYTF. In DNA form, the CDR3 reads TGTGCCAGCAGCGTCGAACAGGGACAAAACTATGGCTACACCTTC.

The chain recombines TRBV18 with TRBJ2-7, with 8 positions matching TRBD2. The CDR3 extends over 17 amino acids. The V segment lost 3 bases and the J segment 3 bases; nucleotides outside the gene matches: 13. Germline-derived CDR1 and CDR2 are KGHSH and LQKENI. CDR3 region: CASSPSGVFGDNYEQYF. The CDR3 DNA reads TGTGCCAGCTCACCTAGCGGGGTATTCGGGGATAACTACGAGCAGTACTTC.

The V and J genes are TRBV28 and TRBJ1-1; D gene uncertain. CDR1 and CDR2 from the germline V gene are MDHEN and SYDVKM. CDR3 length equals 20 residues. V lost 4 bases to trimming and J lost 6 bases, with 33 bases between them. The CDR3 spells CASSSFIALWTEGVFSEAFF. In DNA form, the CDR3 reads TGTGCCAGCAGTTCTTTCATCGCCCTTTGGACCGAGGGAGTTTTCTCTGAAGCTTTCTTT.

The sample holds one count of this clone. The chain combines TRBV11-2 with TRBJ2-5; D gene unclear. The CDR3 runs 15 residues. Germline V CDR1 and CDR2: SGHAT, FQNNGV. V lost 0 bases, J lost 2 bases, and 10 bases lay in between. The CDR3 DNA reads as TGTGCCAGCAGCTTAGAATTGAGTCTACAAGAGACCCAGTACTTC. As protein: CASSLELSLQETQYF.

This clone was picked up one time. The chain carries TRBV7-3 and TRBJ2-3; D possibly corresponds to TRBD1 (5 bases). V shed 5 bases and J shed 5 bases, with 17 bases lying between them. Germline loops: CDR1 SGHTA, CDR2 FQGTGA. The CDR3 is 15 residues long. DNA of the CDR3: TGTGCCAGCAGCCTAAGGGTGGGGCTGGTAGATACGCAGTATTTT. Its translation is CASSLRVGLVDTQYF.

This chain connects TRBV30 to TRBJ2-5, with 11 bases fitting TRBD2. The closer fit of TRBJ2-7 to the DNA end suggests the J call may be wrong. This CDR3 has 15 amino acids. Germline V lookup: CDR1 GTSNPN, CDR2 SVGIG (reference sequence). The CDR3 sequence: CAWSVGTSGSYEQYF. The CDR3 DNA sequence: TGTGCCTGGAGTGTAGGGACTAGCGGTTCCTACGAGCAGTACTTC.

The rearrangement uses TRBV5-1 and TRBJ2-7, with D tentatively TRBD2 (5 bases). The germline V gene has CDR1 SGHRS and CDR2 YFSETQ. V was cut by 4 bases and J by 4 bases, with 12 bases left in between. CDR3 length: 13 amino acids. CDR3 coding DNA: TGCGCCAGCAGCCCACGGACTGAATACGAGCAGTACTTC. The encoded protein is CASSPRTEYEQYF.

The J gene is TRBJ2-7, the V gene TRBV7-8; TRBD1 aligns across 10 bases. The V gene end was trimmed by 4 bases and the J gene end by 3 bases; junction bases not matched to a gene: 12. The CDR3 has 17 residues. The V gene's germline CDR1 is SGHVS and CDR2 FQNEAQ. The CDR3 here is CASSYPGTRDRGYEQYF. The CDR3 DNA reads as TGTGCCAGCAGCTACCCCGGAACCCGGGACAGGGGCTACGAGCAGTACTTC.

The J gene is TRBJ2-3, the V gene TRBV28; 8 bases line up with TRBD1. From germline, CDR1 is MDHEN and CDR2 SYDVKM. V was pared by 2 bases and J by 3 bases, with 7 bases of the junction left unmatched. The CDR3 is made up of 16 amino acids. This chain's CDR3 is CASSLGAGGPTDTQYF. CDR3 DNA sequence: TGTGCCAGCAGTTTAGGGGCAGGGGGCCCTACAGATACGCAGTATTTT.